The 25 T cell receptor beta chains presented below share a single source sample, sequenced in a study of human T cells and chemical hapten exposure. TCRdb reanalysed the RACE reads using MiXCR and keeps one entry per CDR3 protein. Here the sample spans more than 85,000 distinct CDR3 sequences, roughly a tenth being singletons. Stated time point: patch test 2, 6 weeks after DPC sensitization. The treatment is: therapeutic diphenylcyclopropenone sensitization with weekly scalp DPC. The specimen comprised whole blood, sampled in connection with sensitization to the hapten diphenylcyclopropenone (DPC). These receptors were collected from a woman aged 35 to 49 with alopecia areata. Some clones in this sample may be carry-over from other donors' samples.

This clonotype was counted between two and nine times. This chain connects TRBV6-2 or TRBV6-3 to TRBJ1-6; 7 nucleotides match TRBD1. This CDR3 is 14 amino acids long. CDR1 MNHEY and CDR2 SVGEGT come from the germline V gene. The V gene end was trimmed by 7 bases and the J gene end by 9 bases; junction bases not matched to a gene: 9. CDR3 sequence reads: CASTDRERSSPLHF. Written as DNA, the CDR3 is TGTGCCAGCACCGACAGGGAGAGAAGTTCACCCCTCCACTTT.

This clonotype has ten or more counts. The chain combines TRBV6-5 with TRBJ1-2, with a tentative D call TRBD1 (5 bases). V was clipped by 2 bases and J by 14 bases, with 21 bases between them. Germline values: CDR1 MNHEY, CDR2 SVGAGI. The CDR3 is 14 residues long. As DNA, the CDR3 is TGTGCCAGCAGTTACGAATCCCGAGGGGAGAGAAAGACCTTC. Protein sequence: CASSYESRGERKTF.

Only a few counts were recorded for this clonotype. For the CDR3, the DNA is TGCAGCGTCGAGGGCTATGGCTACACCTTC. Its protein is CSVEGYGYTF. The chain is built from TRBV29-1 and TRBJ1-2; D is unresolved. In germline, CDR1 is SQVTM, CDR2 ANQGSEA. The CDR3 sequence is 10 residues long. V lost 6 bases and J 4 bases, leaving 6 bases between the germline ends.

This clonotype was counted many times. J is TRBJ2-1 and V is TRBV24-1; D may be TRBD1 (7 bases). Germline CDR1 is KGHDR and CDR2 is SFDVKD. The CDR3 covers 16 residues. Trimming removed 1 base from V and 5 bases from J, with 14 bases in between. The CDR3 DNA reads TGTGCCACCAGTGATTTAGGAGGGGGCCGGAACAATGAGCAGTTCTTC. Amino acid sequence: CATSDLGGGRNNEQFF.

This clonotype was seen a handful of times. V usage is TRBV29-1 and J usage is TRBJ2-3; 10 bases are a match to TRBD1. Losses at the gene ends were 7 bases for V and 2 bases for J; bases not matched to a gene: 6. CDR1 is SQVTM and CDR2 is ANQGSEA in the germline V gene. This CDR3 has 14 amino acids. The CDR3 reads CSGGTGENTDTQYF. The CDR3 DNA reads TGCAGCGGCGGGACAGGGGAAAACACAGATACGCAGTATTTT.

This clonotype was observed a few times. The CDR3 spells CSARDLAGGTGELFF. The CDR3 nucleotides are TGCAGTGCTAGAGATCTAGCGGGGGGTACCGGGGAGCTGTTTTTT. This chain connects TRBV20-1 to TRBJ2-2; 11 nucleotides agree with TRBD2. Germline assignment: CDR1 DFQATT and CDR2 SNEGSKA (reference sequence). The CDR3 contains 15 residues. V gave up 0 bases and J gave up 5 bases; unmatched junction bases: 2.

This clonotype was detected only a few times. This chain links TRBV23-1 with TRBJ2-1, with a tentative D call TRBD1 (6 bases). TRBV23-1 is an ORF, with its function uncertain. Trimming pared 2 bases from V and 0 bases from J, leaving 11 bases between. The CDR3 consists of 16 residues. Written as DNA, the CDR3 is TGCGCCAGCAGTCAACGCAACAGGGTCTCCTACAATGAGCAGTTCTTC. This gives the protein CASSQRNRVSYNEQFF.

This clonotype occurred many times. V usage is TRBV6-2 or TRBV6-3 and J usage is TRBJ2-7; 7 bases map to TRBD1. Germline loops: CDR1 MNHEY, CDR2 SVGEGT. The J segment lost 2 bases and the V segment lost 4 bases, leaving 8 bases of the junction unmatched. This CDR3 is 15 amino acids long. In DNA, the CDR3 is TGTGCCAGCAGTTTCGCGGTTCAGGGGGCCTACGAGCAGTACTTC. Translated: CASSFAVQGAYEQYF.

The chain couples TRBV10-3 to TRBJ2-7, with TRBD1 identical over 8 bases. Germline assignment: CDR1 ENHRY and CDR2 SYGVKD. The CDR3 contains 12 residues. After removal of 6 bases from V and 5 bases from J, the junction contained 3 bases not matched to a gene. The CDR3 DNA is TGTGCCATCAGGGGACAGGACCACGAGCAGTACTTC. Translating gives CAIRGQDHEQYF.

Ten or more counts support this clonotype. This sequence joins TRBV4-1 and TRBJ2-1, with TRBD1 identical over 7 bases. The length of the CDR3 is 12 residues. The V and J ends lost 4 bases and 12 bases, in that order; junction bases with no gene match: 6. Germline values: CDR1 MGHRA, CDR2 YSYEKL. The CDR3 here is CASSPDRDRQFF. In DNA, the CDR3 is TGCGCCAGCAGCCCAGACCGGGACAGGCAGTTCTTC.

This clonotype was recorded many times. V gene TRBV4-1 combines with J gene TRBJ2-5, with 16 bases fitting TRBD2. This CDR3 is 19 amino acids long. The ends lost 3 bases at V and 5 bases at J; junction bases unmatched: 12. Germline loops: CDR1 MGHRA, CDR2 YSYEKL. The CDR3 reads CASSQGGTSGGAWRETQYF. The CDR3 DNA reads TGCGCCAGCAGCCAGGGAGGGACTAGCGGGGGGGCTTGGCGGGAGACCCAGTACTTC.

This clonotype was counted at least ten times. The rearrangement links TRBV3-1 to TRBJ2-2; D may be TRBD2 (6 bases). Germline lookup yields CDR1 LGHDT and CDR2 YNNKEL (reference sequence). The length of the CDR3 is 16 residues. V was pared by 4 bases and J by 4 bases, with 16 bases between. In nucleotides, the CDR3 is TGTGCCAGCAGCCTAAGAGGAGGGCCGGGCACCGGGGAGCTGTTTTTT. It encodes CASSLRGGPGTGELFF.

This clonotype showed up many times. CDR3: CASSPTITTDGYTF. CDR3 DNA: TGTGCCAGCAGTCCCACCATAACGACAGATGGCTACACCTTC. V is TRBV6-5 and J is TRBJ1-2; tentatively, D is TRBD1 (5 bases). Trimming took off 5 bases at V and 6 bases at J, with 16 bases between the two ends. Germline values: CDR1 MNHEY, CDR2 SVGAGI. The CDR3 is 14 amino acids.

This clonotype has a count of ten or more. In DNA form, the CDR3 reads TGCAGCGTTGGAAGGGACAACCAAGAGACCCAGTACTTC. Translating it yields CSVGRDNQETQYF. V gene TRBV29-1 combines with J gene TRBJ2-5; the D gene is possibly TRBD1 (6 bases). V lost 4 bases to trimming and J lost 0 bases, with 9 bases between them. Germline lookup yields CDR1 SQVTM and CDR2 ANQGSEA. This CDR3 spans 13 amino acids.

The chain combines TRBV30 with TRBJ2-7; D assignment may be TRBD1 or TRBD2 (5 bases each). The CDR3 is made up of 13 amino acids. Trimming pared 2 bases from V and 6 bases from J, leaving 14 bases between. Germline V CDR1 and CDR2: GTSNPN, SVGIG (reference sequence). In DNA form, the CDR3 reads TGTGCCTGGAGTAGGGACCCCGCGGGCGAGCAGTACTTC. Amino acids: CAWSRDPAGEQYF.

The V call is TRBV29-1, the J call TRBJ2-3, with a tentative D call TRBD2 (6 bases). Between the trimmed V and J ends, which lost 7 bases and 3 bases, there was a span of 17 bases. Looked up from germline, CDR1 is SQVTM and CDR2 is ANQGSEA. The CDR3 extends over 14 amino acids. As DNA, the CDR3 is TGCAGCGGGCGACGGGGGATAGGGACAGATACGCAGTATTTT. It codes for CSGRRGIGTDTQYF.

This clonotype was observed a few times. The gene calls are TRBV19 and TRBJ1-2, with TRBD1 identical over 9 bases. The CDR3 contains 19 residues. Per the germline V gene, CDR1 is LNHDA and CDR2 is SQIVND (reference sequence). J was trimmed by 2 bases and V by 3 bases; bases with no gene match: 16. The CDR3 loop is CASSMRIRNTGGLNYGYTF. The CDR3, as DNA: TGTGCCAGTAGTATGCGAATCCGGAATACAGGGGGCCTCAACTATGGCTACACCTTC.

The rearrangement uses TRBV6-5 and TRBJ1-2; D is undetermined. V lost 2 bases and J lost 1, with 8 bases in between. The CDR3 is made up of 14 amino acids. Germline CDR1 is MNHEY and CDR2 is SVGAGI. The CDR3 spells CASSYDSSNYGYTF. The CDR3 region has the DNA TGTGCCAGCAGTTACGATTCCAGTAACTATGGCTACACCTTC.

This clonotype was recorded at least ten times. The DNA of the CDR3 is TGTGCCTGGAGTGTAGGTTTGAACACTGAAGCTTTCTTT. Translated: CAWSVGLNTEAFF. The rearrangement uses TRBV30 and TRBJ1-1; unclear D gene. The germline CDR1 and CDR2 sequences are GTSNPN and SVGIG (reference sequence). V lost 0 bases, J lost 0 bases, and 5 bases lay in between. The CDR3 has 13 amino acids.

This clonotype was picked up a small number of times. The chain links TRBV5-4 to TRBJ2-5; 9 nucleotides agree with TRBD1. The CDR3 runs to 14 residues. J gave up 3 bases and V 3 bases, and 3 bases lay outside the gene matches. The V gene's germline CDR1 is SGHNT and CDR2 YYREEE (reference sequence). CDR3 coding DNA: TGTGCCAGCAGCTCCCGGACAGGGGAAGAGACCCAGTACTTC. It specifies CASSSRTGEETQYF. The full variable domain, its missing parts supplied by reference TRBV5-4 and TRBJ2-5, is ETGVTQSPTHLIKTRGQQVTLRCSSQSGHNTVSWYQQALGQGPQFIFQYYREEENGRGNFPPRFSGLQFPNYSSELNVNALELDDSALYLCASSSRTGEETQYFGPGTRLLVL.

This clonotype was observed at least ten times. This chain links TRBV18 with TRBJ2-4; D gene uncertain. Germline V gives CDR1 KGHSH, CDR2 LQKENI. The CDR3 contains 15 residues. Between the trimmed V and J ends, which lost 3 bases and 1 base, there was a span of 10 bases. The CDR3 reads CASSPDGFAKNIQYF. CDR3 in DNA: TGTGCCAGCTCACCGGACGGGTTCGCCAAAAACATTCAGTACTTC.

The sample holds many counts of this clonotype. The CDR3 loop reads CASSGTATGELFF. Here the CDR3 DNA reads TGTGCCAGCAGTGGGACGGCCACCGGGGAGCTGTTTTTT. This chain links TRBV12-3 or TRBV12-4 with TRBJ2-2; D might be TRBD1 or TRBD2, each matching 5 bases. This CDR3 comprises 13 residues. V gave up 5 bases and J gave up 4 bases, with 8 bases separating them.

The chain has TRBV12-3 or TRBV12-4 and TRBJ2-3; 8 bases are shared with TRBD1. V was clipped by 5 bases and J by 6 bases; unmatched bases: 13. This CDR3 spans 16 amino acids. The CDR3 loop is CASSDGQGRGMDTQYF. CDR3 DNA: TGTGCCAGCAGTGATGGACAGGGTCGTGGAATGGATACGCAGTATTTT.

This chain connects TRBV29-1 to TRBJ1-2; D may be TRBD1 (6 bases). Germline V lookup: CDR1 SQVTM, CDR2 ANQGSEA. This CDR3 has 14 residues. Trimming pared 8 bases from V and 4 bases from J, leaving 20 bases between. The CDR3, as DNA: TGCAGCTCTCTGGTGGGGGGCGCCGGCTATGGCTACACCTTC. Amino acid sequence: CSSLVGGAGYGYTF.

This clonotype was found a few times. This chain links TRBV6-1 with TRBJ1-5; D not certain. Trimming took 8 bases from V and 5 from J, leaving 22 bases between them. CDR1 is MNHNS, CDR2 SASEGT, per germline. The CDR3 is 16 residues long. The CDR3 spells CASAVNRTPWYQPQHF. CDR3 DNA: TGTGCCAGCGCCGTCAATCGGACGCCCTGGTATCAGCCCCAGCATTTT.